This T cell receptor (beta chain) stems from a study of cytomegalovirus exposure and HLA in healthy donors. Use of 60 Vbeta and 13 Jbeta primers characterized the PCR. Clones were sequenced by immunoSEQ multiplex PCR, and TCRdb holds only the in-frame ones, with some missing. The sample has about 170,000 clones; approximately 84% are singletons. This clone occurred a few times. The antigen remains undetermined. Whole-study results and caveats: The authors enumerated roughly 160 TCR beta chains as linked to cytomegalovirus. In an earlier analysis, in several hundred donors, most V segments appeared productive either ~87% or ~30% of the time.

The CDR3 runs 13 residues. Germline values: CDR1 MGHRA, CDR2 YSYEKL. The V end was cut by 4 bases, the J end by 4 bases, with 10 bases between. The V and J genes are TRBV4-1 and TRBJ1-1; no reliable D call. The sample comprised PBMCs. This TCR was sampled from a man aged 30-40 years in good health and CMV-seropositive. In nucleotides, the CDR3 is TGCGCCAGCAGCCGAGTCGTTCCCACTGAAGCTTTCTTT. Protein sequence: CASSRVVPTEAFF.